Here is one TCR beta chain with its context. The sample comes from a study of cytomegalovirus exposure and HLA in healthy donors. PCR was performed using 60 Vbeta and 13 Jbeta primers. Clones were read by immunoSEQ multiplex PCR, and TCRdb kept only the in-frame ones, dropping some. The table for this sample gives fewer than 85,000 clones. Trimming removed 0 bases at V and 2 bases at J, with 8 bases between. CDR1 and CDR2 from the germline V gene are SGDLS and YYNGEE. The CDR3 is 14 residues long. This TCR was sampled from a man aged 25 to 45 in good health and CMV-seronegative. This chain uses TRBV9 with TRBJ2-5, with D hard to call. Sequencing was performed on PBMCs. CDR3 residues: CASSVERRQETQYF. For the CDR3, the DNA is TGTGCCAGCAGCGTAGAGAGGCGACAAGAGACCCAGTACTTC.